These 11 T cell receptor beta chains originate from one sample sequenced in a study of shared clonotypes between healthy human individuals. Profiled with immunoSEQ multiplex PCR; TCRdb holds only in-frame clones, not every one. The table has 950,000 to 1,300,000 clones, about 80% seen once. Sequencing was done on a sample of memory CD4+ T cells sorted from blood. Subset defined: CD45RA-negative fraction. The receptors originated from a young man in good health.

The rearrangement links TRBV5-1 to TRBJ1-2, with D possibly TRBD1 on 5 matching bases. CDR1 and CDR2 from the germline V gene are SGHRS and YFSETQ. There are 16 residues in the CDR3. V dropped 2 bases and J dropped 1 base, with 15 bases sitting between them. For the CDR3, the DNA is TGCGCCAGCAGCTTCGACAGCGCCGCTGGTAACTATGGCTACACCTTC. It is translated as CASSFDSAAGNYGYTF.

The chain joins TRBV6-1 to TRBJ2-1, with 9 bases lining up with TRBD2. This CDR3 spans 16 amino acids. The trim removed 3 bases at V and 9 bases at J, leaving 12 bases unmatched. Germline V lookup: CDR1 MNHNS, CDR2 SASEGT. The DNA for the CDR3 is TGTGCCAGCAGTGAGGGCGGGAGGGCCCCCCCGGGTGAGCAGTTCTTC. The encoded protein is CASSEGGRAPPGEQFF.

As to this clone: A much bigger clone sits one base away, suggesting this may be a read error. The same CDR3 is also encoded by other DNA sequences in this sample. The chain employs TRBV18 and TRBJ2-5; no reliable D call. CDR1 is KGHSH and CDR2 is LQKENI in the germline V gene. Trimming removed 0 bases from V and 0 bases from J, with 2 bases in between. This CDR3 spans 13 amino acids. The CDR3 nucleotides are TGTGCCAGCTCACCACCCAACCAAGAGACCCAGTACTTC. Translating it yields CASSPPNQETQYF.

This clone was seen once. It is likely a read error: a sequence one base away is far more abundant. The V call is TRBV10-3, the J call TRBJ2-3; 7 bases are a match to TRBD1. The CDR3 is 15 amino acids. Germline loops: CDR1 ENHRY, CDR2 SYGVKD. The CDR3 protein is CAISGRDSGSDMQYF. CDR3 bases: TGTGCCATCAGTGGCCGGGACAGTGGGTCAGATATGCAGTATTTT.

In this sample, this clone turned up a few times. The chain joins TRBV28 to TRBJ1-1; D is undetermined. V was pared by 5 bases and J by 3 bases, with 10 bases between. This CDR3 comprises 13 residues. Germline CDR1 is MDHEN and CDR2 is SYDVKM. The CDR3 coding sequence is TGTGCCAGCAGTACATTGAGGCACACTGAAGCTTTCTTT. Translation gives CASSTLRHTEAFF.

This rearrangement joins TRBV5-1 to TRBJ2-3, with TRBD1 identical over 7 bases. The junction had 5 bases not matched to a gene; V was cut back by 2 bases and J by 5 bases. The CDR3 covers 14 residues. Germline V gene data show CDR1 as SGHRS and CDR2 as YFSETQ. The CDR3 loop reads CASSFGTEGDTQYF. In nucleotides, the CDR3 is TGCGCCAGCAGCTTTGGGACAGAAGGAGATACGCAGTATTTT.

The chain employs TRBV19 and TRBJ2-5; TRBD2 aligns across 10 bases. CDR1 and CDR2 (germline): LNHDA, SQIVND (reference sequence). Trimming cost V 4 bases and J 7 bases; bases outside gene matches: 6. The CDR3 consists of 14 residues. CDR3 bases: TGTGCCAGTAGTACCGGACTAGCGGTTGGGACCCAGTACTTC. This sequence encodes CASSTGLAVGTQYF.

This clone was recorded a few times. The chain recombines TRBV6-1 with TRBJ2-1; no firm D call. The germline gives CDR1 MNHNS, CDR2 SASEGT. This CDR3 has 9 residues. V was cut by 0 bases and J by 15 bases, with 3 bases left in between. The CDR3 spells CASSEATFF. DNA of the CDR3: TGTGCCAGCAGTGAAGCGACGTTCTTC.

The chain recombines TRBV5-1 with TRBJ2-7; a possible D gene is TRBD1 (6 bases). The CDR3 is 15 residues long. The ends were cut back, 4 bases at V and 0 bases at J, with 14 bases in the middle. Germline V gives CDR1 SGHRS, CDR2 YFSETQ. CDR3 sequence reads: CASSLGRTVSYEQYF. The CDR3 region has the DNA TGCGCCAGCAGCCTGGGAAGGACAGTCTCCTACGAGCAGTACTTC. Looking up the rest from reference TRBV5-1 and TRBJ2-7 gives the full variable domain: KAGVTQTPRYLIKTRGQQVTLSCSPISGHRSVSWYQQTPGQGLQFLFEYFSETQRNKGNFPGRFSGRQFSNSRSEMNVSTLELGDSALYLCASSLGRTVSYEQYFGPGTRLTVT.

The genes are TRBV13 and TRBJ2-4, with a tentative D call TRBD1 (5 bases). This CDR3 region has 15 residues. Trimming shortened V by 5 bases and J by 4 bases, and 15 bases separated the two germline ends. Germline values: CDR1 PRHDT, CDR2 FYEKMQ (reference sequence). DNA for the CDR3: TGTGCCAGCAGCCCTCACCCGGACAATAAAAACATTCAGTACTTC. Amino acid sequence: CASSPHPDNKNIQYF.

To note about this clone: This sample includes further DNA sequences coding for the same CDR3. The chain carries TRBV6-1 and TRBJ1-5, with D possibly matching TRBD1 (5 bases). V dropped 6 bases and J dropped 4 bases, with 10 bases sitting between them. Per the germline V gene, CDR1 is MNHNS and CDR2 is SASEGT. This CDR3 has 13 amino acids. The CDR3 DNA sequence: TGTGCCAGCAGGCGGGACCTTAATCAGCCCCAGCATTTT. It specifies CASRRDLNQPQHF.